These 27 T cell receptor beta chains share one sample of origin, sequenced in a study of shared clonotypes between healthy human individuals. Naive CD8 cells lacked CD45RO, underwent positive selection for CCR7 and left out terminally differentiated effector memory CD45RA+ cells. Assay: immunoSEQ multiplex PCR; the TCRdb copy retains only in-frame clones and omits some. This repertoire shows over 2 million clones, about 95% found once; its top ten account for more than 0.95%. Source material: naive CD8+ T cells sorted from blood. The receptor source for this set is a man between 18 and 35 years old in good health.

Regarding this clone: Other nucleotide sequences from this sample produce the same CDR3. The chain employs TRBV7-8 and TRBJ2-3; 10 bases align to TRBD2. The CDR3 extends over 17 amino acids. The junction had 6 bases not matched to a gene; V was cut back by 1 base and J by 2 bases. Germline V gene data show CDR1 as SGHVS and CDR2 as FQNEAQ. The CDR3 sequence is CASSLGLAGGFTDTQYF. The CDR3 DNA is TGTGCCAGCAGCTTAGGTTTAGCGGGGGGTTTCACAGATACGCAGTATTTT.

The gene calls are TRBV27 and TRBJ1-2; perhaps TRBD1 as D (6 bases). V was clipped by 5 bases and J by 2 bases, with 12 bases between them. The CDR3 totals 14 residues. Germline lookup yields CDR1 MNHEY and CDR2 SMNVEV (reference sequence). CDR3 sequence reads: CASSPRGTNYGYTF. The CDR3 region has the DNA TGTGCCAGCAGTCCCCGGGGGACAAACTATGGCTACACCTTC.

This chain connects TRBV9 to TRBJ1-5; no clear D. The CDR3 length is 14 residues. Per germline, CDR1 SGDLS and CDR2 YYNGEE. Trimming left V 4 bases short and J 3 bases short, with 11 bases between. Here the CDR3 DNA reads TGTGCCAGCAGCCCCCGACACGACAATCAGCCCCAGCATTTT. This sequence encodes CASSPRHDNQPQHF.

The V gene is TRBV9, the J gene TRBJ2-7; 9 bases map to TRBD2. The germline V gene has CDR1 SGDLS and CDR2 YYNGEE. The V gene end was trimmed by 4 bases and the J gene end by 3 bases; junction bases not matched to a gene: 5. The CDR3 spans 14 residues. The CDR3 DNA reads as TGTGCCAGCAGCCCCCTAGCGGGACTCTACGAGCAGTACTTC. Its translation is CASSPLAGLYEQYF. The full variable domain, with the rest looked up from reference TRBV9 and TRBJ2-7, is DSGVTQTPKHLITATGQRVTLRCSPRSGDLSVYWYQQSLDQGLQFLIQYYNGEERAKGNILERFSAQQFPDLHSELNLSSLELGDSALYFCASSPLAGLYEQYFGPGTRLTVT.

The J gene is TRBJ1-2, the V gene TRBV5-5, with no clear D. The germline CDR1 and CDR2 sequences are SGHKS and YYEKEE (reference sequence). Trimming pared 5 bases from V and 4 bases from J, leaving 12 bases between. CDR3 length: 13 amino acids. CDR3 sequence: CASRDPYGYGYTF. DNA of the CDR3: TGTGCCAGCAGGGATCCGTATGGCTATGGCTACACCTTC.

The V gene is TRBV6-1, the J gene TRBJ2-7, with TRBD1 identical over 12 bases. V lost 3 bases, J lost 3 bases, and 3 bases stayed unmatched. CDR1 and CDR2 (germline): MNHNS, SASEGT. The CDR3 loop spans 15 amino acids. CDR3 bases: TGTGCCAGCAGTGACCGGGACAGGGGGCTCTACGAGCAGTACTTC. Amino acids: CASSDRDRGLYEQYF.

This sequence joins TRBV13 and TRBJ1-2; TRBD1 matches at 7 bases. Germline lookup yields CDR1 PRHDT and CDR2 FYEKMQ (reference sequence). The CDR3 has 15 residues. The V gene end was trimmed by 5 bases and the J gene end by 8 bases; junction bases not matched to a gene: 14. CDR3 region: CASSVAARGGAGYTF. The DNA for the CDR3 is TGTGCCAGCAGCGTAGCCGCTAGAGGGGGCGCGGGCTACACCTTC.

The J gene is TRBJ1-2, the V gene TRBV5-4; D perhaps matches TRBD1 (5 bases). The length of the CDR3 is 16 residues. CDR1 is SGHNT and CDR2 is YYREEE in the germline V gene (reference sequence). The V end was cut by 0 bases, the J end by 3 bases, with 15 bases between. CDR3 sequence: CASSLGDSGRDYGYTF. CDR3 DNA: TGTGCCAGCAGCTTGGGCGACAGTGGAAGGGACTATGGCTACACCTTC.

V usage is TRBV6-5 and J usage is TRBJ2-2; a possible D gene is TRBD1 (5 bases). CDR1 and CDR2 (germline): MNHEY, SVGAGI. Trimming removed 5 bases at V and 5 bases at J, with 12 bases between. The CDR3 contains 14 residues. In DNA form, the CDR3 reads TGTGCCAGCAGTGGGGCAGGCGGAACCGGGGAGCTGTTTTTT. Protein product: CASSGAGGTGELFF.

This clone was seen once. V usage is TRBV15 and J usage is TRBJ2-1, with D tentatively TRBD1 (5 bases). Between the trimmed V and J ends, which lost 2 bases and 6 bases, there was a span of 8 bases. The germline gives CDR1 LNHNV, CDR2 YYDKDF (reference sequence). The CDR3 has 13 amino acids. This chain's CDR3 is CATSRIRGNEQFF. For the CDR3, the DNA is TGTGCCACCAGCAGAATTAGGGGCAATGAGCAGTTCTTC.

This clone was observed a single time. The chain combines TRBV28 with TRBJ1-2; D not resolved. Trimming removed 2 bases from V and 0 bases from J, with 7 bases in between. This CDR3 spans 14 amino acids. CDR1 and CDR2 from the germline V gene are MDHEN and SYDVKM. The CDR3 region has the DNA TGTGCCAGCAGTTTAGAAGGAGCTAACTATGGCTACACCTTC. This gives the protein CASSLEGANYGYTF.

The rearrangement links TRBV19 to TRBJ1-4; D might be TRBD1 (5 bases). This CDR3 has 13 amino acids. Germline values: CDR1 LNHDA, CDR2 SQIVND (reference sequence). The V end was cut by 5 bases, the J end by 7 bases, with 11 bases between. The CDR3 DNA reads TGTGCCAGTAGTTCCAGGGACGGTGAAAAACTGTTTTTT. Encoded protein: CASSSRDGEKLFF.

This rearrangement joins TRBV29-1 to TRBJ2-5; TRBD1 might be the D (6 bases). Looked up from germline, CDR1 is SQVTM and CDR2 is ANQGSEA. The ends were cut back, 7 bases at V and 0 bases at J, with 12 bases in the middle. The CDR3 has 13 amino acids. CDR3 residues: CSARGQNQETQYF. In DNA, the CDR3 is TGCAGCGCGCGAGGACAGAACCAAGAGACCCAGTACTTC.

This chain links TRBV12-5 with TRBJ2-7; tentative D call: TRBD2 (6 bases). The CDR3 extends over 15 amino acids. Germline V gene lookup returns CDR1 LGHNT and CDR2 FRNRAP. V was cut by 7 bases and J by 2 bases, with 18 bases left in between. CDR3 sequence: CASVPGTQGTYEQYF. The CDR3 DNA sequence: TGTGCTAGTGTGCCCGGGACTCAAGGCACCTACGAGCAGTACTTC. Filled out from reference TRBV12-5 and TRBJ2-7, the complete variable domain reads DARVTQTPRHKVTEMGQEVTMRCQPILGHNTVFWYRQTMMQGLELLAYFRNRAPLDDSGMPKDRFSAEMPDATLATLKIQPSEPRDSAVYFCASVPGTQGTYEQYFGPGTRLTVT.

This CDR3 is CASSAGRGTEAFF. The DNA of the CDR3 is TGTGCCAGCAGCGCAGGGCGGGGTACTGAAGCTTTCTTT. The rearrangement uses TRBV2 and TRBJ1-1, with D maybe TRBD1 (5 bases). Trimming cost V 6 bases and J 5 bases, with 13 bases left between them. CDR3 length: 13 amino acids. Germline CDR1 SNHLY, CDR2 FYNNEI.

The chain's CDR3 is CASSLKTTSGNTYEQYF. As DNA, the CDR3 is TGTGCCAGCAGTCTAAAAACGACTAGCGGGAACACCTACGAGCAGTACTTC. The chain combines TRBV2 with TRBJ2-7; 11 bases are shared with TRBD2. This CDR3 has 17 amino acids. V was clipped by 5 bases and J by 2 bases; unmatched bases: 11. Germline-derived CDR1 and CDR2 are SNHLY and FYNNEI.

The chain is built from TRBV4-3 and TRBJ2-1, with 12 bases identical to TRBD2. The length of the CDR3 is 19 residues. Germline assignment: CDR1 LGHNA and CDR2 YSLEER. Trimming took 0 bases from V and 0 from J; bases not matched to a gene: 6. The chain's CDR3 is CASSQDPTSGGTSYNEQFF. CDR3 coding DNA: TGCGCCAGCAGCCAAGACCCGACTAGCGGGGGAACCTCCTACAATGAGCAGTTCTTC.

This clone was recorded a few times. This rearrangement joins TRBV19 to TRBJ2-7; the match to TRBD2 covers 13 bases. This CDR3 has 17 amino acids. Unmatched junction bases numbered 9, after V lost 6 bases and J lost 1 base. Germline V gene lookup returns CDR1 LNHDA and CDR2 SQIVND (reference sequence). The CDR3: CASSLELAGGGSYEQYF. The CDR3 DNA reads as TGTGCCAGTAGCCTGGAACTAGCGGGAGGGGGATCCTACGAGCAGTACTTC.

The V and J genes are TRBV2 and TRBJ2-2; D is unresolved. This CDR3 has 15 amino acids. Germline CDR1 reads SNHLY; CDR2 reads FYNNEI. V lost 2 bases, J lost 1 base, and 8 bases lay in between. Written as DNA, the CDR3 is TGTGCCAGCAGTGAACAAGCACAGAACACCGGGGAGCTGTTTTTT. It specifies CASSEQAQNTGELFF.

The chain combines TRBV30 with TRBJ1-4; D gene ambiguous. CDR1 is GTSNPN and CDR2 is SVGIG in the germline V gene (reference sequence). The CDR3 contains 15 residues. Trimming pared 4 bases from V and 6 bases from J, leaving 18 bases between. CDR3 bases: TGTGCCTGGATGACCTTCTCTGGGAGGGATGAAAAACTGTTTTTT. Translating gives CAWMTFSGRDEKLFF.

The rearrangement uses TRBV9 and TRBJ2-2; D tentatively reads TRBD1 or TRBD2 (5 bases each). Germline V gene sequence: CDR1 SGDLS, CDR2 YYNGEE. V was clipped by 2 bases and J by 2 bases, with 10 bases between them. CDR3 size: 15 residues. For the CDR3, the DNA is TGTGCCAGCAGCGTTGAGGGGCTCAACACCGGGGAGCTGTTTTTT. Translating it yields CASSVEGLNTGELFF.

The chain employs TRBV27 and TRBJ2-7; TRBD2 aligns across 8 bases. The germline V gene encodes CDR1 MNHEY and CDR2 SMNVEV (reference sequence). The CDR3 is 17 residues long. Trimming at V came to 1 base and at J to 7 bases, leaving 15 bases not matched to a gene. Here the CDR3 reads CASSLLRGGPHLREQYF. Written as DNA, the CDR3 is TGTGCCAGCAGTTTATTACGCGGGGGGCCCCATTTGAGGGAGCAGTACTTC.

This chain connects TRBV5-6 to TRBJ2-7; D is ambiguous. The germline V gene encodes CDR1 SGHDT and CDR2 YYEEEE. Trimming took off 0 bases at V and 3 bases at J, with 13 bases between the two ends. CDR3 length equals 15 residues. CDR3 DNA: TGTGCCAGCAGCTTGGCAAGTCCGACTCTCTACGAGCAGTACTTC. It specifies CASSLASPTLYEQYF.

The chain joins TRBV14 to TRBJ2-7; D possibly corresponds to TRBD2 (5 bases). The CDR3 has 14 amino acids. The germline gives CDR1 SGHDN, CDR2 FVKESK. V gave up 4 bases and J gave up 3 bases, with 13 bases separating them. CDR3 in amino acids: CASSPGSGSYEQYF. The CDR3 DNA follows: TGTGCCAGCAGCCCAGGCTCGGGGAGCTACGAGCAGTACTTC.

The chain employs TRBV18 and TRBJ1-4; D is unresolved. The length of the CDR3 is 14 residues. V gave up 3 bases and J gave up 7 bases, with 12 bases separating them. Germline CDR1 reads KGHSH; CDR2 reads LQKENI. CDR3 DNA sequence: TGTGCCAGCTCACCGCAGGTGAAGATTGAAAAACTGTTTTTT. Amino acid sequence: CASSPQVKIEKLFF.

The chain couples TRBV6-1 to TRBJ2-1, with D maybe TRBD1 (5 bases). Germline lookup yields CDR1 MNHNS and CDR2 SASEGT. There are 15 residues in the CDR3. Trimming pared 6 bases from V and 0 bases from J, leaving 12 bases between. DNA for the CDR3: TGTGCCAGCAGATCGACAGCTAGCTCCTACAATGAGCAGTTCTTC. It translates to CASRSTASSYNEQFF.

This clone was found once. CDR3 nucleotide sequence: TGTGCCAGCAGCTTAAGTTGGTCTCCGAACACTGAAGCTTTCTTT. Residues: CASSLSWSPNTEAFF. The chain joins TRBV7-9 to TRBJ1-1, with D uncertain. Germline assignment: CDR1 SEHNR and CDR2 FQNEAQ (reference sequence). V gave up 2 bases and J gave up 1 base, with 11 bases separating them. CDR3 length: 15 amino acids.